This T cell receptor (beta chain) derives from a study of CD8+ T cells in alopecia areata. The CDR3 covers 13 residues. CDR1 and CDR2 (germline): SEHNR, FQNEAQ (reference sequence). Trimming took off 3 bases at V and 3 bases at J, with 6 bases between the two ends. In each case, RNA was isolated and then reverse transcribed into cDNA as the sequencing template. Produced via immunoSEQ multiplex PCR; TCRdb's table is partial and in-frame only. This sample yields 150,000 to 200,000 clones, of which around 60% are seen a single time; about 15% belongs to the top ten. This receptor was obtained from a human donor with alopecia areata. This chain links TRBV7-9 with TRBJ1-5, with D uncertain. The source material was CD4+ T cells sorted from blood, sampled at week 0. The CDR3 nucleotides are TGTGCCAGCAGCTTTGGGGTCAATCAGCCCCAGCATTTT. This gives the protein CASSFGVNQPQHF.